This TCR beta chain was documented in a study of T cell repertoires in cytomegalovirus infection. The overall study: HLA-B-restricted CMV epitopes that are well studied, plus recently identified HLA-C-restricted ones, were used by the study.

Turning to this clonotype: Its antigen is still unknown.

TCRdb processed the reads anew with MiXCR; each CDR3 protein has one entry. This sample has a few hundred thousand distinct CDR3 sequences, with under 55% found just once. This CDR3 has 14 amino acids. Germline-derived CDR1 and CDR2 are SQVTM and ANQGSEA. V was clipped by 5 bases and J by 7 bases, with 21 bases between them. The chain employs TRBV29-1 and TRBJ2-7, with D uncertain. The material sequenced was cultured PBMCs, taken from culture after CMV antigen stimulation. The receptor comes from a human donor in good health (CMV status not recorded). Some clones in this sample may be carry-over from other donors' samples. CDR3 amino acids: CSVPSLAGTGEQYF. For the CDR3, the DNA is TGCAGCGTTCCGAGCTTGGCCGGAACTGGAGAGCAGTACTTC.